This TCR beta chain is from a study of cytomegalovirus exposure and HLA in healthy donors. Overall study: Unique TCR beta sequences numbering approximately 120 million came from 150 million to 200 million T cells in an earlier analysis. Whole-study findings and limits: The study put 150 to 200 TCR beta chains on its list as cytomegalovirus-associated. For presence/absence analyses, sequencing depth was assumed to be roughly uniform across donors.

Details on this clone: The antigen remains unidentified.

Germline V gives CDR1 MNHEY, CDR2 SVGAGI. This CDR3 spans 14 amino acids. V lost 0 bases to trimming and J lost 10 bases; unmatched junction nucleotides: 5. PCR primers comprised 60 Vbeta and 13 Jbeta primers. Libraries were prepared by immunoSEQ multiplex PCR; TCRdb keeps only in-frame clonotypes and omits some of them. The table has more than 150,000 clones, roughly 87% seen once. This TCR was sampled from a girl less than two years old in good health and CMV-seronegative. Material for sequencing was PBMCs. V gene TRBV6-5 combines with J gene TRBJ2-1; TRBD2 agrees at 8 bases. The CDR3: CASSYSPGLGEQFF. DNA for the CDR3: TGTGCCAGCAGTTACTCGCCGGGACTAGGAGAGCAGTTCTTC.